This TCR beta chain appears in the sequencing data of a study of T cell changes during pregnancy in multiple sclerosis. Sequenced by immunoSEQ multiplex PCR; TCRdb stores in-frame clones only, minus some. The data show some 70,000 clones, 92% seen once. Germline lookup yields CDR1 SQVTM and CDR2 ANQGSEA. This CDR3 has 13 residues. The V gene lost 6 bases and the J gene lost 2 bases, with 13 bases spanning the gap. This chain joins TRBV29-1 and TRBJ2-5; D call uncertain. Source: peripheral blood, taken after pregnancy. This clonotype was sampled from a female donor in good health, enrolled as a control in a pregnancy study. The CDR3 DNA follows: TGCAGCGTGGGTTGGCGGAAACAAGAGACCCAGTACTTC. This sequence encodes CSVGWRKQETQYF. Together with reference TRBV29-1 and TRBJ2-5, the CDR3 gives the full variable domain: SAVISQKPSRDICQRGTSLTIQCQVDSQVTMMFWYRQQPGQSLTLIATANQGSEATYESGFVIDKFPISRPNLTFSTLTVSNMSPEDSSIYLCSVGWRKQETQYFGPGTRLLVL.